This TCR beta chain was found in a study of blood T cell repertoires in COVID-19. Authors' processing steps: Reference gene primers were amplified, and this amplification served to estimate nucleated cell counts. The table came from immunoSEQ multiplex PCR; TCRdb's copy has only in-frame clones and leaves some out. The DNA was the basis for D and trimming; V, J and clone size are from that table. In the table there are 250,000 to 350,000 clones, around 84% of which are singletons. The V end lost 1 base, the J end lost 2 bases, and 7 bases lay between the germline ends. This CDR3 comprises 13 residues. The germline CDR1 and CDR2 sequences are SGHRS and YFSETQ.

The sequencing input was peripheral blood. The clonotype originates from a human donor with COVID-19, enrolled during active disease. The donor label of this sample is uncertain. This rearrangement joins TRBV5-1 to TRBJ2-7; D is unresolved. CDR3 in amino acids: CASSLTGPYEQYF. In DNA, the CDR3 is TGCGCCAGCAGCTTGACTGGTCCCTACGAGCAGTACTTC.